The 30 T cell receptor beta chains listed next were all sequenced from one sample in a study of T cells in Graves' hyperthyroidism and ophthalmopathy. There were TCR beta CDR3 regions amplified from RNA transcripts. The TCR CDR3 first-round RT-PCR relied on the HTBI primer set. TCRdb called the multiplex PCR reads again in MiXCR, with one record for every CDR3 protein. Of under 450,000 distinct CDR3 sequences listed, roughly a sixth are singletons. The specimen was blood. The source of these receptors is a woman in her twenties or thirties with Graves' hyperthyroidism that later progressed to Graves' ophthalmopathy.

This clonotype was recorded many times. The rearrangement links TRBV5-8 to TRBJ2-3; perhaps TRBD2 as D (5 bases). Germline values: CDR1 SGHTS, CDR2 YDEGEE. V lost 2 bases to trimming and J lost 0 bases, with 7 bases between them. The CDR3 spans 14 residues. CDR3 sequence (DNA): TGTGCCAGCAGCTTTCGGACTAGCACAGATACGCAGTATTTT. It translates to CASSFRTSTDTQYF.

As concerns this clonotype: The junction does not match germline at one end; this may be a read error. The chain combines TRBV2 with TRBJ1-2, with a possible D match to TRBD1 (6 bases). This CDR3 contains 16 residues. Looked up from germline, CDR1 is SNHLY and CDR2 is FYNNEI. DNA of the CDR3: TGTGCCAGCAGACCACTATGGGGGGGGCTGGACGGACGGCGGGCCTTC. Translation: CASRPLWGGLDGRRAF.

V and J are TRBV11-2 and TRBJ1-2, with TRBD1 as a possible D gene (6 bases). Trimming took 4 bases from V and 4 from J, leaving 13 bases between them. Germline V CDR1 and CDR2: SGHAT, FQNNGV. The CDR3 has 14 amino acids. The CDR3 sequence: CASSSYRAAYGYTF. CDR3 DNA sequence: TGTGCCAGCAGCTCATACAGGGCTGCCTATGGCTACACCTTC.

This clonotype was picked up many times. The rearrangement uses TRBV11-2 and TRBJ1-2, with D tentatively TRBD1 (5 bases). Trimming removed 3 bases at V and 4 bases at J, with 12 bases between. From germline, CDR1 is SGHAT and CDR2 FQNNGV. This CDR3 region has 14 residues. Here the CDR3 DNA reads TGTGCCAGCAGCTTGCAGGGTTCTACCTATGGCTACACCTTC. It translates to CASSLQGSTYGYTF. The whole variable domain, remainder taken from reference TRBV11-2 and TRBJ1-2, is EAGVAQSPRYKIIEKRQSVAFWCNPISGHATLYWYQQILGQGPKLLIQFQNNGVVDDSQLPKDRFSAERLKGVDSTLKIQPAKLEDSAVYLCASSLQGSTYGYTFGSGTRLTVV.

CDR3 in amino acids: CASSYRGGTYDTQYF. CDR3 DNA sequence: TGTGCCAGCAGTTACCGAGGGGGCACCTACGATACGCAGTATTTT. This sequence joins TRBV6-5 and TRBJ2-3; 7 bases map to TRBD1. This CDR3 comprises 15 residues. The V and J ends lost 2 bases and 6 bases, in that order; junction bases with no gene match: 8. Germline CDR1 reads MNHEY; CDR2 reads SVGAGI.

The gene calls are TRBV20-1 and TRBJ2-3; the match to TRBD2 covers 8 bases. This CDR3 has 16 amino acids. With V trimmed by 4 bases and J by 1 base, 10 bases remained unmatched. Germline values: CDR1 DFQATT, CDR2 SNEGSKA (reference sequence). The CDR3 DNA is TGCAGTGCTACACCCCTCCGGGGGGGGCGCACAGATACGCAGTATTTT. It specifies CSATPLRGGRTDTQYF.

This clonotype was seen many times. The chain recombines TRBV6-1 with TRBJ2-7; D remains ambiguous. The V gene lost 5 bases and the J gene lost 6 bases, with 11 bases spanning the gap. The CDR3 sequence is 12 residues long. Per the germline V gene, CDR1 is MNHNS and CDR2 is SASEGT. For the CDR3, the DNA is TGTGCCAGCAGTCCCTTGGCGGCCGAGCAGTACTTC. This encodes CASSPLAAEQYF.

The J gene is TRBJ2-2, the V gene TRBV6-1; 7 nucleotides match TRBD1. Trimming cost V 6 bases and J 7 bases; bases outside gene matches: 11. The CDR3 consists of 15 residues. Germline V lookup: CDR1 MNHNS, CDR2 SASEGT. The CDR3 protein is CASSFWTGDDGELFF. The DNA for the CDR3 is TGTGCCAGCAGCTTTTGGACAGGAGATGACGGGGAGCTGTTTTTT.

The chain is built from TRBV6-5 and TRBJ2-3, with 8 bases fitting TRBD2. The CDR3 spans 15 residues. Trimming took 8 bases from V and 5 from J; bases not matched to a gene: 12. CDR1 and CDR2 (germline): MNHEY, SVGAGI. The chain's CDR3 is CASGSFREGGDTQYF. For the CDR3, the DNA is TGTGCCAGCGGTTCGTTTCGGGAGGGCGGAGATACGCAGTATTTT.

This clonotype was counted a few times. This sequence joins TRBV19 and TRBJ2-2, with a possible D match to TRBD2 (5 bases). V shed 6 bases and J shed 6 bases, with 14 bases lying between them. This CDR3 has 14 amino acids. Looked up from germline, CDR1 is LNHDA and CDR2 is SQIVND (reference sequence). CDR3 region: CASSSPGSAGELFF. DNA for the CDR3: TGTGCCAGTAGCTCCCCGGGAAGCGCCGGGGAGCTGTTTTTT.

The sample holds many counts of this clonotype. The chain joins TRBV30 to TRBJ2-7; D is undetermined. Germline CDR1 is GTSNPN and CDR2 is SVGIG (reference sequence). V lost 4 bases and J 3 bases, leaving 7 bases between the germline ends. The CDR3 is made up of 11 amino acids. The CDR3 protein is CAWKSLYEQYF. DNA of the CDR3: TGTGCCTGGAAGTCCCTCTACGAGCAGTACTTC. Together with reference TRBV30 and TRBJ2-7, the CDR3 gives the full variable domain: SQTIHQWPATLVQPVGSPLSLECTVEGTSNPNLYWYRQAAGRGLQLLFYSVGIGQISSEVPQNLSASRPQDRQFILSSKKLLLSDSGFYLCAWKSLYEQYFGPGTRLTVT.

This clonotype was observed a few times. The V gene is TRBV7-9, the J gene TRBJ1-4; 7 bases are a match to TRBD1. V dropped 4 bases and J dropped 3; count of bases not matched to a gene: 11. Germline V gene data show CDR1 as SEHNR and CDR2 as FQNEAQ (reference sequence). This CDR3 region has 17 residues. The CDR3 spells CASSSSGGGSSNEKLFF. The CDR3 nucleotides are TGTGCCAGCAGCTCCTCAGGGGGGGGCTCCTCTAATGAAAAACTGTTTTTT.

There are a few counts of this clonotype. The chain uses TRBV5-1 and TRBJ2-1; D assignment may be TRBD1 or TRBD2 (5 bases each). The ends were cut back, 3 bases at V and 4 bases at J, with 8 bases in the middle. The CDR3 consists of 13 residues. Germline V gene data show CDR1 as SGHRS and CDR2 as YFSETQ. CDR3 DNA sequence: TGCGCCAGCAGCTCGGGACCGTACAATGAGCAGTTCTTC. It is translated as CASSSGPYNEQFF.

This clonotype was detected ten times or more. The CDR3 DNA reads as TGTGCCAGCAGTTTCTTGAATAATGGACGTGAGCAGTTCTTC. Its translation is CASSFLNNGREQFF. The chain employs TRBV12-3 or TRBV12-4 and TRBJ2-1; unclear D gene. This CDR3 spans 14 amino acids. The V gene lost 3 bases and the J gene lost 9 bases, with 15 bases spanning the gap.

Notes on this clonotype: The junction departs from the called germline gene at one end, perhaps through a read error. The chain employs TRBV6-1 and TRBJ1-6, with D unclear. In germline, CDR1 is MNHNS, CDR2 SASEGT. The CDR3 totals 16 residues. The DNA for the CDR3 is TGTGCCAGCAGTGATTTAGGACCGCCCGGTAATCCACCCCTCCACTTT. This sequence encodes CASSDLGPPGNPPLHF.

This clonotype has ten or more counts. The rearrangement uses TRBV11-2 and TRBJ2-7, with D uncertain. CDR1 is SGHAT and CDR2 is FQNNGV in the germline V gene. The CDR3 is 17 amino acids. The V end lost 1 base, the J end lost 0 bases, and 16 bases lay between the germline ends. The CDR3 nucleotides read TGTGCCAGCAGCTTAGCCGGATGGCCGGGTAGCTCCTACGAGCAGTACTTC. It specifies CASSLAGWPGSSYEQYF.

This clonotype was counted at least ten times. The V call is TRBV20-1, the J call TRBJ2-7; maybe TRBD2 (5 bases). In germline, CDR1 is DFQATT, CDR2 SNEGSKA (reference sequence). V gave up 3 bases and J gave up 5 bases, with 14 bases separating them. The CDR3 length is 13 residues. The CDR3 sequence: CSASWLARNEQYF. In nucleotides, the CDR3 is TGCAGTGCTAGTTGGCTAGCCAGAAACGAGCAGTACTTC.

This clonotype came up a few times. V is TRBV6-1 and J is TRBJ2-6; maybe TRBD2 (6 bases). This CDR3 spans 18 amino acids. V dropped 2 bases and J dropped 0 bases, with 14 bases sitting between them. Looked up from germline, CDR1 is MNHNS and CDR2 is SASEGT. The DNA for the CDR3 is TGTGCCAGCAGTGAAACTTTCGGGAGTTCCTCTGGGGCCAACGTCCTGACTTTC. It translates to CASSETFGSSSGANVLTF.

This clonotype occurred a few times. CDR3 amino acids: CASSDRATDTQYF. The DNA for the CDR3 is TGTGCCAGCAGTGACAGGGCCACAGATACGCAGTATTTT. The chain couples TRBV2 to TRBJ2-3; maybe TRBD1 (5 bases). This CDR3 comprises 13 residues. Trimming took 3 bases from V and 2 from J, leaving 6 bases between them. CDR1 and CDR2 (germline): SNHLY, FYNNEI.

The sample holds a few counts of this clonotype. A much larger clone is a single base away; this may be a read error. The missing conserved phenylalanine or tryptophan at the end of this CDR3 makes a read error likely. The chain has TRBV28 and TRBJ2-5; maybe TRBD2 (7 bases). The CDR3 extends over 13 amino acids. In germline, CDR1 is MDHEN, CDR2 SYDVKM. V dropped 7 bases and J dropped 5 bases, with 14 bases sitting between them. The CDR3 spells CASTLGGGETQYL. CDR3 bases: TGTGCCAGCACCCTGGGAGGGGGGGAGACCCAGTACCTC.

This clonotype showed up just a few times. This sequence joins TRBV9 and TRBJ2-5, with D perhaps matching TRBD2 (6 bases). Per germline, CDR1 SGDLS and CDR2 YYNGEE. CDR3 length: 14 residues. Trimming stripped 3 bases from V and 7 bases from J, with 16 bases between. CDR3 region: CASSASDDVATQYF. CDR3 in DNA: TGTGCCAGCAGCGCTAGCGATGACGTCGCGACCCAGTACTTC.

This clonotype was seen at least ten times. The chain joins TRBV15 to TRBJ2-5; 12 positions agree with TRBD1. The germline V gene encodes CDR1 LNHNV and CDR2 YYDKDF (reference sequence). The CDR3 loop spans 18 amino acids. J was trimmed by 7 bases and V by 0 bases; bases with no gene match: 12. CDR3 nucleotides: TGTGCCACCAGCAGAGATATTCTCGGGGACAGGGGGCTCGTGACCCAGTACTTC. Amino acid sequence: CATSRDILGDRGLVTQYF. Complete variable domain (other parts from reference TRBV15 and TRBJ2-5): DAMVIQNPRYQVTQFGKPVTLSCSQTLNHNVMYWYQQKSSQAPKLLFHYYDKDFNNEADTPDNFQSRRPNTSFCFLDIRSPGLGDTAMYLCATSRDILGDRGLVTQYFGPGTRLLVL.

This clonotype was observed at least ten times. The rearrangement joins TRBV12-3 or TRBV12-4 to TRBJ2-1; TRBD2 agrees at 9 bases. V gave up 4 bases and J gave up 2 bases; unmatched junction bases: 12. The CDR3 length is 18 residues. CDR3 in amino acids: CASSSRLKLAGPYNEQFF. CDR3 nucleotides: TGTGCCAGCAGTTCGCGCCTGAAGCTAGCGGGACCCTACAATGAGCAGTTCTTC.

This clonotype was observed a few times. Just one base apart from a much larger clone, this may be a read error. This chain connects TRBV12-3 or TRBV12-4 to TRBJ1-6; D gene unclear. V gave up 2 bases and J gave up 6 bases, with 11 bases separating them. The CDR3 covers 15 residues. The CDR3 DNA reads TGTGCCAGCAGTTTAACCAGGAGCCGTAATTCACCCCTCCACTTT. The encoded protein is CASSLTRSRNSPLHF.

This clonotype turned up a few times. CDR3 region: CASSPTLAAGELFF. The CDR3 nucleotides are TGTGCCAGCAGCCCCACCCTAGCGGCCGGGGAGCTGTTTTTT. V and J are TRBV7-9 and TRBJ2-2, with 7 nucleotides matching TRBD2. The CDR3 has 14 amino acids. V shed 5 bases and J 6 bases; nucleotides not matched to a gene: 6. Germline lookup yields CDR1 SEHNR and CDR2 FQNEAQ (reference sequence).

This clonotype was seen a handful of times. The chain combines TRBV6-1 with TRBJ1-2, with no clear D. There are 13 residues in the CDR3. CDR1 and CDR2 from the germline V gene are MNHNS and SASEGT. Trimming removed 7 bases at V and 0 bases at J, with 9 bases between. This CDR3 is CASNGASNYGYTF. Written as DNA, the CDR3 is TGTGCCAGCAACGGCGCATCTAACTATGGCTACACCTTC.

This clonotype was counted many times. The rearrangement links TRBV2 to TRBJ2-7; D gene unclear. Germline loops: CDR1 SNHLY, CDR2 FYNNEI. Trimming took off 3 bases at V and 3 bases at J, with 3 bases between the two ends. The CDR3 is 11 residues long. The CDR3 region has the DNA TGTGCCAGCAGTGACGGCTACGAGCAGTACTTC. Translating it yields CASSDGYEQYF.

The chain carries TRBV5-4 and TRBJ2-1, with a tentative D call TRBD1 (6 bases). Germline V CDR1 and CDR2: SGHNT, YYREEE (reference sequence). V was cut by 0 bases and J by 10 bases, with 14 bases left in between. The CDR3 covers 14 residues. The DNA of the CDR3 is TGTGCCAGCAGCTTGGGTGGGGGCAGAGGGGAGCAGTTCTTC. Translated: CASSLGGGRGEQFF.

Of note for this clonotype: This clone may be a read error of a much larger clone one base away. The J gene is TRBJ1-6, the V gene TRBV20-1, with a weak D call TRBD1 (6 bases). The V and J ends lost 2 bases and 2 bases respectively, with 22 bases between them. The CDR3 runs 19 residues. Germline CDR1 and CDR2: DFQATT and SNEGSKA (reference sequence). DNA for the CDR3: TGCAGTGCTAGAAGGGTCGGGACACCAGGGGCCGCCTATAATTCACCCCTCCACTTT. This codes for CSARRVGTPGAAYNSPLHF.

The V and J genes are TRBV12-5 and TRBJ2-3; D is undetermined. Deletions cut 1 base from V and 0 bases from J, with 5 bases between. Germline V gene sequence: CDR1 LGHNT, CDR2 FRNRAP. CDR3 size: 14 residues. The CDR3 spells CASGLGQSTDTQYF. CDR3 in DNA: TGTGCTAGTGGTTTGGGTCAGAGCACAGATACGCAGTATTTT.